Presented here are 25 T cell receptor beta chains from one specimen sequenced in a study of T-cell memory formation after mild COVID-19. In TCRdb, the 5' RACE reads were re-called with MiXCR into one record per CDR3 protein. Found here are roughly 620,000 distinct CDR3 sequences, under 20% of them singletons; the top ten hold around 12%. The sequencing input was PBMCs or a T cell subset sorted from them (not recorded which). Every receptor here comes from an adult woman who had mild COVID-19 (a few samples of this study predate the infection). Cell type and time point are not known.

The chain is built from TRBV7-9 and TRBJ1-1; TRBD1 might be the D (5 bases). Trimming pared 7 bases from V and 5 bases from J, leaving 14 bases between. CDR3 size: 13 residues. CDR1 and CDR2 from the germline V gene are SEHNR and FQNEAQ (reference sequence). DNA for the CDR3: TGTGCCAGCACCCCGTGGGGGAGGACTGAAGCTTTCTTT. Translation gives CASTPWGRTEAFF.

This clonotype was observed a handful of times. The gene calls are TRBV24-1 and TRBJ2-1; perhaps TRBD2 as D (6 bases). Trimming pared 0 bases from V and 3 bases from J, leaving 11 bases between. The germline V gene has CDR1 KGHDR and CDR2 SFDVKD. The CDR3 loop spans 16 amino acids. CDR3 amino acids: CATSDLGRDHYNEQFF. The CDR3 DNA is TGTGCCACCAGTGATTTGGGGCGGGACCACTACAATGAGCAGTTCTTC.

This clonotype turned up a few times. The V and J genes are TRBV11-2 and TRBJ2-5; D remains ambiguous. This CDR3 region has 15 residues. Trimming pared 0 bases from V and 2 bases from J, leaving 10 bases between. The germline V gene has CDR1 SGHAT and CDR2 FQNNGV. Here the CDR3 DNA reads TGTGCCAGCAGCTTAGAGTATTCCGTGCAAGAGACCCAGTACTTC. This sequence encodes CASSLEYSVQETQYF.

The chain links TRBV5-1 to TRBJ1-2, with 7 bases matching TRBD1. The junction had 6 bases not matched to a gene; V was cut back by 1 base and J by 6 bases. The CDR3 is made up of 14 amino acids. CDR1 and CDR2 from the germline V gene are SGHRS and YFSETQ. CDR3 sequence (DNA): TGCGCCAGCAGCTTGTCCAGGGGGTCCGATGGCTACACCTTC. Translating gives CASSLSRGSDGYTF.

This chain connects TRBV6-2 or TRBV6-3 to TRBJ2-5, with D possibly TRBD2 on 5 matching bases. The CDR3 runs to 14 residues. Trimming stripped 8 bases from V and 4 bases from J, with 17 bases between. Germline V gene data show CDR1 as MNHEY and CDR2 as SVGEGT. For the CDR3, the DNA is TGTGCCAGCGGTACGGGATCGACGGGAGAGACCCAGTACTTC. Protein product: CASGTGSTGETQYF.

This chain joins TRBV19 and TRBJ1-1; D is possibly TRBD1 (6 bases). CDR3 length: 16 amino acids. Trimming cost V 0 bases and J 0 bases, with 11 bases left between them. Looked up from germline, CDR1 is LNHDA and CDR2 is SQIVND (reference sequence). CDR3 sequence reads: CASSIEVGGLNTEAFF. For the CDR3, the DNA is TGTGCCAGTAGTATAGAAGTGGGGGGGCTGAACACTGAAGCTTTCTTT.

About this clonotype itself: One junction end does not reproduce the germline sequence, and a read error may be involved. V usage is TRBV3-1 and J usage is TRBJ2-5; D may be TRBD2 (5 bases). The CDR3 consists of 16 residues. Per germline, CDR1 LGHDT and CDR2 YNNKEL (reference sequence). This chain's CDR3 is CASRQDPDSLQETQYF. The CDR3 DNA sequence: TGTGCCAGCAGACAAGATCCGGACTCCTTACAAGAGACCCAGTACTTC.

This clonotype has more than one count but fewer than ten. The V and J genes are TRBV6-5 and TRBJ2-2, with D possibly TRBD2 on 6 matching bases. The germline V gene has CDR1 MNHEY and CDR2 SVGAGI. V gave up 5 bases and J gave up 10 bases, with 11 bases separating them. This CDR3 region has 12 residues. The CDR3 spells CASSTGLLELFF. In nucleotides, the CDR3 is TGTGCCAGCAGTACGGGACTGCTGGAGCTGTTTTTT.

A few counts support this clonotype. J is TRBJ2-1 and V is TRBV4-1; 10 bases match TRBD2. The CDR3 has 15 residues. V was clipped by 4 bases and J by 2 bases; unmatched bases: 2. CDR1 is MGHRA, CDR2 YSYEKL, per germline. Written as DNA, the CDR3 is TGCGCCAGCAGCCGAGCGGGGGGGCCCTACAATGAGCAGTTCTTC. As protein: CASSRAGGPYNEQFF.

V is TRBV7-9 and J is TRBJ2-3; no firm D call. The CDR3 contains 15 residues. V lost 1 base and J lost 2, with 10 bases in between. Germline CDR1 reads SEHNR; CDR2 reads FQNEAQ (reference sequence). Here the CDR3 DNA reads TGTGCCAGCAGCTTAGGCCCCGGTACCACAGATACGCAGTATTTT. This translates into CASSLGPGTTDTQYF.

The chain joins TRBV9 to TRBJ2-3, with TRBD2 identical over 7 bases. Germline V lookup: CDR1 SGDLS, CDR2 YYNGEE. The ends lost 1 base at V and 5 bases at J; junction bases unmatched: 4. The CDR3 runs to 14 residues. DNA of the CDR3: TGTGCCAGCAGCGTAACAAGGACTAGAGATACGCAGTATTTT. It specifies CASSVTRTRDTQYF.

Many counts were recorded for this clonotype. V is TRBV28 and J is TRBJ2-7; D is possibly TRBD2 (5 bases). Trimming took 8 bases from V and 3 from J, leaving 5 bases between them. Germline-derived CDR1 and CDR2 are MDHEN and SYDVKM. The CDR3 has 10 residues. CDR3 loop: CASGSYEQYF. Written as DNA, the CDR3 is TGTGCCAGCGGGAGCTACGAGCAGTACTTC.

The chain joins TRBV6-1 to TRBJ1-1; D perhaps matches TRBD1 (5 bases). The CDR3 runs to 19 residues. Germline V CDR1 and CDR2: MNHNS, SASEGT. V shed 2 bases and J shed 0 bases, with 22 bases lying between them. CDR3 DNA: TGTGCCAGCAGTGAATTCCCGCGTCGGGACTCAGGAATGAACACTGAAGCTTTCTTT. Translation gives CASSEFPRRDSGMNTEAFF.

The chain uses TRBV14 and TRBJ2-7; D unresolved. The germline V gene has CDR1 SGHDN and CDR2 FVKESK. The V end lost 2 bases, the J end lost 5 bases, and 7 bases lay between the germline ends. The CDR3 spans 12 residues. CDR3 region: CASSQWSHEQYF. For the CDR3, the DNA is TGTGCCAGCAGCCAATGGTCCCACGAGCAGTACTTC.

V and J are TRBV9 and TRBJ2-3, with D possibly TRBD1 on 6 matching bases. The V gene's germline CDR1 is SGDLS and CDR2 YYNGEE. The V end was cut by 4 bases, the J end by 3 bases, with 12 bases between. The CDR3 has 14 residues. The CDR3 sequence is CASSSEGGTDTQYF. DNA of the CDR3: TGTGCCAGCAGCTCCGAAGGGGGAACAGATACGCAGTATTTT.

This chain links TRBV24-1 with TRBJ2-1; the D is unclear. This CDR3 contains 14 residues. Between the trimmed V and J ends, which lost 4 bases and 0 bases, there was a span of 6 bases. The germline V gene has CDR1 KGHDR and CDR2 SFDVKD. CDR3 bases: TGTGCCACCAGTGAGTCCAGCTCCTACAATGAGCAGTTCTTC. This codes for CATSESSSYNEQFF.

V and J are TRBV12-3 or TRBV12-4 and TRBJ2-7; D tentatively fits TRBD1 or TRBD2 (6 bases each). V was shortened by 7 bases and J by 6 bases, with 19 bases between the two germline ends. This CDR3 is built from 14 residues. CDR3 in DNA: TGTGCCAGCACCACCGGAGGGGGGTATCGCGAGCAGTACTTC. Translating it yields CASTTGGGYREQYF.

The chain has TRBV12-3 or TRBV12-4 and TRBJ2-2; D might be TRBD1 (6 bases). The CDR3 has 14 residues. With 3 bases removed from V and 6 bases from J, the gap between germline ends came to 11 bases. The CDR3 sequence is CASSFVQGAGELFF. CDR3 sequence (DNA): TGTGCCAGCAGTTTTGTACAGGGAGCCGGGGAGCTGTTTTTT.

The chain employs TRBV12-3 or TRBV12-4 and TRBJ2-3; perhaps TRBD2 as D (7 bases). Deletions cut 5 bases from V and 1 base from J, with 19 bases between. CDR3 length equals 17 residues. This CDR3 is CASSISNSGGRTDTQYF. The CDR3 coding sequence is TGTGCCAGCAGTATATCAAACTCCGGGGGGCGCACAGATACGCAGTATTTT.

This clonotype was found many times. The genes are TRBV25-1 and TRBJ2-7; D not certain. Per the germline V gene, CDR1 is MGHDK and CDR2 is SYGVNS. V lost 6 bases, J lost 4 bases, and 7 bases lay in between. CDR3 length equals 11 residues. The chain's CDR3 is CASRGRYEQYF. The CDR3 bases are TGTGCCAGCAGGGGTAGATACGAGCAGTACTTC.

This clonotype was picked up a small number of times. The CDR3 spells CASSQDEVQETQYF. In DNA, the CDR3 is TGTGCCAGCAGCCAAGATGAGGTCCAAGAGACCCAGTACTTC. The V gene is TRBV4-2, the J gene TRBJ2-5; the D is unclear. The CDR3 loop spans 14 amino acids. The V gene's germline CDR1 is LGHNA and CDR2 YNFKEQ. V was trimmed by 0 bases and J by 1 base, leaving 6 bases between them.

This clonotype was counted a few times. CDR3 DNA sequence: TGCGCCAGCAGCTCCTCCGGGACAGGGGGCGCGGGGTACAATGAGCAGTTCTTC. Translating gives CASSSSGTGGAGYNEQFF. The chain has TRBV5-1 and TRBJ2-1, with 12 bases identical to TRBD1. The J segment lost 4 bases and the V segment lost 3 bases, leaving 11 bases of the junction unmatched. Per germline, CDR1 SGHRS and CDR2 YFSETQ. The CDR3 is 18 amino acids. The full variable domain, its missing parts supplied by reference TRBV5-1 and TRBJ2-1, is KAGVTQTPRYLIKTRGQQVTLSCSPISGHRSVSWYQQTPGQGLQFLFEYFSETQRNKGNFPGRFSGRQFSNSRSEMNVSTLELGDSALYLCASSSSGTGGAGYNEQFFGPGTRLTVL.

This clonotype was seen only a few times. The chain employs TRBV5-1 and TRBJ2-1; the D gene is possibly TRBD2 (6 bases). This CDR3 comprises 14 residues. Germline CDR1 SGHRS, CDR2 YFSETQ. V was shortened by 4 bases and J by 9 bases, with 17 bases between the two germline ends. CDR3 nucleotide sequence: TGCGCCAGCAGCCTACCGGGACTTAGCAGTGAGCAGTTCTTC. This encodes CASSLPGLSSEQFF.

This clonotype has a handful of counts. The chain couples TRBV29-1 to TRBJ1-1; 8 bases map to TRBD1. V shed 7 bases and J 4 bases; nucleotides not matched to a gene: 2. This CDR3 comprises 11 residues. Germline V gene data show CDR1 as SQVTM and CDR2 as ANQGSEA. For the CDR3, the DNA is TGCAGCGCAGGACAGGGCACTGAAGCTTTCTTT. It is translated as CSAGQGTEAFF. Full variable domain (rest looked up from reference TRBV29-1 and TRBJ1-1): SAVISQKPSRDICQRGTSLTIQCQVDSQVTMMFWYRQQPGQSLTLIATANQGSEATYESGFVIDKFPISRPNLTFSTLTVSNMSPEDSSIYLCSAGQGTEAFFGQGTRLTVV.

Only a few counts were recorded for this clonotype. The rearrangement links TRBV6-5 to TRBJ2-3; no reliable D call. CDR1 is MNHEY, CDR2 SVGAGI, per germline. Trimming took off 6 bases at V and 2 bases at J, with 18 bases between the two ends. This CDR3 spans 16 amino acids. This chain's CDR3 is CASSLNGPPVTDTQYF. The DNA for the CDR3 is TGTGCCAGCAGCCTCAATGGACCCCCCGTCACAGATACGCAGTATTTT.